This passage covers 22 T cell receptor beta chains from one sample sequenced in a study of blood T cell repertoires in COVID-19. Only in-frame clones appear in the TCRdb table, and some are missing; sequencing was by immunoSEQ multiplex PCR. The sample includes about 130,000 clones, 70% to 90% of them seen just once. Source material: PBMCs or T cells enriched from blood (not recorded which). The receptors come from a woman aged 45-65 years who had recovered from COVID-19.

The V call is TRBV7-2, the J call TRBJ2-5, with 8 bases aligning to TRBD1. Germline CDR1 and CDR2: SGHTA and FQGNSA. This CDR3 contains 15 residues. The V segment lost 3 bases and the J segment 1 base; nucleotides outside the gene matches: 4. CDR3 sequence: CASSFPTGVQETQYF. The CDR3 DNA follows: TGTGCCAGCAGCTTCCCGACAGGGGTCCAAGAGACCCAGTACTTC.

The CDR3: CASSLQGTSYEQYF. CDR3 nucleotides: TGTGCCAGCAGTTTACAGGGGACCTCCTACGAGCAGTACTTC. This chain connects TRBV28 to TRBJ2-7, with D possibly TRBD1 on 6 matching bases. V lost 2 bases and J 0 bases, leaving 8 bases between the germline ends. The CDR3 sequence is 14 residues long. The germline gives CDR1 MDHEN, CDR2 SYDVKM.

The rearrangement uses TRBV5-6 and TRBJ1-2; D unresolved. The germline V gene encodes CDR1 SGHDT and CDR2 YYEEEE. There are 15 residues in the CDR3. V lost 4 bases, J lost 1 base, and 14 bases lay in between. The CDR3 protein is CASSHVSRVNYGYTF. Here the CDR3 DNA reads TGTGCCAGCAGCCACGTATCACGGGTTAACTATGGCTACACCTTC.

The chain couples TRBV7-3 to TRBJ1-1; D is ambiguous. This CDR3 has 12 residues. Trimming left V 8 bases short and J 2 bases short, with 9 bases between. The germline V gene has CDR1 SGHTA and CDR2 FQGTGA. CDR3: CASQRVNTEAFF. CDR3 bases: TGTGCCAGCCAGAGGGTTAACACTGAAGCTTTCTTT.

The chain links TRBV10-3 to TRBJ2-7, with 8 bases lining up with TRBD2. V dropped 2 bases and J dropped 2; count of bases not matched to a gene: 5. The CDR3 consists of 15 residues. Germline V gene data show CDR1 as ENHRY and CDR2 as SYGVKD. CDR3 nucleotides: TGTGCCATCAGTGAGCGGGGGACTAGTACCTACGAGCAGTACTTC. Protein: CAISERGTSTYEQYF.

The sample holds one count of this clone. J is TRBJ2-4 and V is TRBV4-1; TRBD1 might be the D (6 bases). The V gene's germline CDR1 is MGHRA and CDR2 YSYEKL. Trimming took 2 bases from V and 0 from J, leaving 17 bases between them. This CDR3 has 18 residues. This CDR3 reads CASSQTGSSPLAKNIQYF. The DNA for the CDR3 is TGCGCCAGCAGCCAAACAGGGAGTAGTCCCCTAGCCAAAAACATTCAGTACTTC.

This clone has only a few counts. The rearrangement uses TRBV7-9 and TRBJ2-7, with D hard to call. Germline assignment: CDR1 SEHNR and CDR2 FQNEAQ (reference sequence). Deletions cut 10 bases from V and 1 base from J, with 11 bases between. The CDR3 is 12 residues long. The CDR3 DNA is TGTGCCATCGACGGAGAATCCTACGAGCAGTACTTC. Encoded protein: CAIDGESYEQYF.

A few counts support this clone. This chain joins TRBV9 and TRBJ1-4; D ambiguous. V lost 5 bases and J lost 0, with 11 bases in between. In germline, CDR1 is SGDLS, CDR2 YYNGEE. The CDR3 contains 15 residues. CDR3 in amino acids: CASSVWASTNEKLFF. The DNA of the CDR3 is TGTGCCAGCAGTGTATGGGCTTCAACTAATGAAAAACTGTTTTTT.

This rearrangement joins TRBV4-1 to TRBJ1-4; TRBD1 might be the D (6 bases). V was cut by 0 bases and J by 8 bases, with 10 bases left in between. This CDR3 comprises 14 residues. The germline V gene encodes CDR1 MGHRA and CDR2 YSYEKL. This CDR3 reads CASSQDTGREKLFF. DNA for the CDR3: TGCGCCAGCAGCCAAGATACAGGGAGAGAAAAACTGTTTTTT.

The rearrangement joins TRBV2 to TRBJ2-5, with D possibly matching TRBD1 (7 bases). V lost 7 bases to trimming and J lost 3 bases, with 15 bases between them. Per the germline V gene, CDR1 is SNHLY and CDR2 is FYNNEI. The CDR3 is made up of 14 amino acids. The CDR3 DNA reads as TGTGCCAGCACCCCGGGGGACAGAAAAGAGACCCAGTACTTC. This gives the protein CASTPGDRKETQYF. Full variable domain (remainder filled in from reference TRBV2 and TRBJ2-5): EPEVTQTPSHQVTQMGQEVILRCVPISNHLYFYWYRQILGQKVEFLVSFYNNEISEKSEIFDDQFSVERPDGSNFTLKIRSTKLEDSAMYFCASTPGDRKETQYFGPGTRLLVL.

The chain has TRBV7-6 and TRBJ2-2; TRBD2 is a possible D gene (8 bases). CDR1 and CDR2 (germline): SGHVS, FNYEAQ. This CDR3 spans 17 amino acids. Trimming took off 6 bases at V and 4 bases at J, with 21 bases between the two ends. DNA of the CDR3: TGTGCCAGCAGACAGGGGTTCGGGGGGGCCTCCACCGGGGAGCTGTTTTTT. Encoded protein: CASRQGFGGASTGELFF.

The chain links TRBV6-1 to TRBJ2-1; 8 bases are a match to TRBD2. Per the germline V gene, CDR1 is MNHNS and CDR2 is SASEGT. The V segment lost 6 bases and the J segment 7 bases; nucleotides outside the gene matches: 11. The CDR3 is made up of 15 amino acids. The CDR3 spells CASSRQSGGLNEQFF. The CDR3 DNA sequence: TGTGCCAGCAGCCGGCAAAGCGGGGGACTGAATGAGCAGTTCTTC.

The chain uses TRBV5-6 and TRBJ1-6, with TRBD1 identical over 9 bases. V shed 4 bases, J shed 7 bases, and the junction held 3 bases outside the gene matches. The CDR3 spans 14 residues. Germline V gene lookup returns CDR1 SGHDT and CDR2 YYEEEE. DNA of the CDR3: TGTGCCAGCAGCCCCGGGACAGGGAATTCACCCCTCCACTTT. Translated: CASSPGTGNSPLHF. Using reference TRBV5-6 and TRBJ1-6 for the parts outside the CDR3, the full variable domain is DAGVTQSPTHLIKTRGQQVTLRCSPKSGHDTVSWYQQALGQGPQFIFQYYEEEERQRGNFPDRFSGHQFPNYSSELNVNALLLGDSALYLCASSPGTGNSPLHFGNGTRLTVT.

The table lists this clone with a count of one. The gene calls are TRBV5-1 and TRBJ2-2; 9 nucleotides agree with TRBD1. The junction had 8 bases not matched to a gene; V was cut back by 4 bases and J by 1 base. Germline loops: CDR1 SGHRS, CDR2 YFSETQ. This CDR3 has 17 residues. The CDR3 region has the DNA TGCGCCAGCAGCCGGAACCCGGGACAGGGGAACACCGGGGAGCTGTTTTTT. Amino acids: CASSRNPGQGNTGELFF.

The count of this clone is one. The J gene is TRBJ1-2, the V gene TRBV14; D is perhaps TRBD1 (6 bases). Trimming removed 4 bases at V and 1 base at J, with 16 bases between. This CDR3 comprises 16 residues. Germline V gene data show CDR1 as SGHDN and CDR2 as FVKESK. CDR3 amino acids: CASSPRDTGLNYGYTF. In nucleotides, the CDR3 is TGTGCCAGCAGCCCGCGAGACACAGGGCTTAACTATGGCTACACCTTC.

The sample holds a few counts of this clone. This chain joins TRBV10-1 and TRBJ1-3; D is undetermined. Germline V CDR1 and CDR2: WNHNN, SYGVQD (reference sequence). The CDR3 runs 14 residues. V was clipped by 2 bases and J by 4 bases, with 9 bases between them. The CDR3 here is CASSEEVRGNTIYF. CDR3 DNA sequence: TGCGCCAGCAGTGAGGAAGTCAGGGGAAACACCATATATTTT.

CDR3 protein: CASSQDRAGFYNEQFF. The CDR3 bases are TGCGCCAGCAGCCAAGACCGGGCGGGTTTCTACAATGAGCAGTTCTTC. This rearrangement joins TRBV4-3 to TRBJ2-1; tentative D call: TRBD2 (5 bases). The CDR3 totals 16 residues. Germline values: CDR1 LGHNA, CDR2 YSLEER. Trimming removed 0 bases at V and 3 bases at J, with 12 bases between.

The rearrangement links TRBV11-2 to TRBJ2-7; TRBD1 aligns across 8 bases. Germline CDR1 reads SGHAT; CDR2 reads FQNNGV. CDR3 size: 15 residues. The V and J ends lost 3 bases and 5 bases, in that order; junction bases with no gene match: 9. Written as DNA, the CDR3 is TGTGCCAGCAGCTTGGACAGGGAGATGTCTGACGAGCAGTACTTC. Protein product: CASSLDREMSDEQYF.

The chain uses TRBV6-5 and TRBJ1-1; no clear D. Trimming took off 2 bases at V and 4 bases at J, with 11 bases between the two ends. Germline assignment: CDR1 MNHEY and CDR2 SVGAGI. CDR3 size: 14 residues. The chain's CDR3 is CASSYLGGSTEAFF. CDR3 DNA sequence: TGTGCCAGCAGTTACCTGGGAGGAAGCACTGAAGCTTTCTTT.

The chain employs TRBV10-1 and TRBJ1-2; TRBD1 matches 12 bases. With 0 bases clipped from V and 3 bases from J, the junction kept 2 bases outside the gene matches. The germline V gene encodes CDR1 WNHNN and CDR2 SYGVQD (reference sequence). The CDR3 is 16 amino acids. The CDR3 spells CASSESGTGGDYGYTF. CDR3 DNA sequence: TGCGCCAGCAGTGAGTCCGGGACAGGGGGCGACTATGGCTACACCTTC.

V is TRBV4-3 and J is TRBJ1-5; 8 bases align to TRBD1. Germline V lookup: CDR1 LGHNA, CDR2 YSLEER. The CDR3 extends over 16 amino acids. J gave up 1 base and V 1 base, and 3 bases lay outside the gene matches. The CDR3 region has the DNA TGCGCCAGCAGCCAAGTGGACAGGGCCAGCAATCAGCCCCAGCATTTT. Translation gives CASSQVDRASNQPQHF.

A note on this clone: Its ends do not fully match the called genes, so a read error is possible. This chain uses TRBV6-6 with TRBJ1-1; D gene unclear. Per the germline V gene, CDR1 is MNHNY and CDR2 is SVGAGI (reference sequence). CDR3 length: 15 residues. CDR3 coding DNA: TGTGCCAGCAGTTCCCTCCGGGAAAGGAACGCTGAAGCTTTCTTT. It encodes CASSSLRERNAEAFF.